Listed below are T cell receptor beta chains from one sample, sequenced in a study of blood T cell repertoires in COVID-19. TCRdb's table, derived via immunoSEQ multiplex PCR, lists solely in-frame clones and lacks some. The top ten clones hold over 2% of a sample with roughly 280,000 clones, 80% to 90% of them seen once. The sequencing sample was made of PBMCs or T cells enriched from blood (not recorded which). All receptors derive from a young woman who had recovered from COVID-19. CDR3s include the opening cysteine and the closing phenylalanine or tryptophan. A D gene is named only where the DNA matches it firmly. Clone size appears in some rows only: once, few, many, or a class for an expanded clone.

j_gene: TRBJ2-1; v_gene: TRBV7-9; d_gene: TRBD2; abundance: -; CDR3aa: CASSLSAGGPNEQFF; CDR3nt: TGTGCCAGCAGCTTATCCGCGGGGGGGCCGAACGAGCAGTTCTTC
j_gene: TRBJ1-3; v_gene: TRBV9; d_gene: -; abundance: -; CDR3aa: CASSVGGTSGNTIYF; CDR3nt: TGTGCCAGCAGCGTGGGCGGGACCTCTGGAAACACCATATATTTT
j_gene: TRBJ2-1; v_gene: TRBV28; d_gene: TRBD2; abundance: -; CDR3aa: CASSLYLLAGGPNEQFF; CDR3nt: TGTGCCAGCAGTTTATACTTACTAGCGGGGGGCCCAAATGAGCAGTTCTTC
j_gene: TRBJ2-3; v_gene: TRBV6-5; d_gene: TRBD2; abundance: -; CDR3aa: CASRPWTSGGPTQYF; CDR3nt: TGTGCCAGCAGGCCCTGGACTAGCGGGGGCCCTACGCAGTATTTT
j_gene: TRBJ2-1; v_gene: TRBV27; d_gene: TRBD2; abundance: -; CDR3aa: CASSLSSGSYNEQFF; CDR3nt: TGTGCCAGCAGTTTATCGAGCGGGAGCTACAATGAGCAGTTCTTC
j_gene: TRBJ1-2; v_gene: TRBV7-2; d_gene: TRBD1; abundance: once; CDR3aa: CASSSTLDRGQYGYTF; CDR3nt: TGTGCCAGCAGCTCGACCCTGGACAGGGGGCAATATGGCTACACCTTC
j_gene: TRBJ2-3; v_gene: TRBV2; d_gene: TRBD1; abundance: -; CDR3aa: CASPQGAASTDTQYF; CDR3nt: TGTGCCAGTCCACAGGGGGCGGCTAGCACAGATACGCAGTATTTT
j_gene: TRBJ2-3; v_gene: TRBV6-5; d_gene: TRBD1; abundance: -; CDR3aa: CASSRGLDTDTQYF; CDR3nt: TGTGCCAGCTCGAGGGGGCTAGACACAGATACGCAGTATTTT
j_gene: TRBJ1-2; v_gene: TRBV24-1; d_gene: TRBD1; abundance: -; CDR3aa: CATSDRDSPNYGYTF; CDR3nt: TGTGCCACCAGTGATCGGGACAGCCCAAACTATGGCTACACCTTC
j_gene: TRBJ2-2; v_gene: TRBV11-2; d_gene: -; abundance: -; CDR3aa: CASSTRRGDTGELFF; CDR3nt: TGTGCCAGCAGCACCCGGCGGGGTGACACCGGGGAGCTGTTTTTT
j_gene: TRBJ2-3; v_gene: TRBV3-1/TRBV3-2; d_gene: TRBD2; abundance: -; CDR3aa: CASSTPAGVVDTQYF; CDR3nt: TGTGCCAGCAGCACCCCGGCGGGGGTGGTAGATACGCAGTATTTT
j_gene: TRBJ2-7; v_gene: TRBV12-5; d_gene: -; abundance: -; CDR3aa: CASGWGSGQIYEQYF; CDR3nt: TGTGCTAGTGGTTGGGGGAGCGGGCAGATCTACGAGCAGTACTTC
j_gene: TRBJ2-1; v_gene: TRBV4-1; d_gene: TRBD2; abundance: -; CDR3aa: CASAKGLPGGHNEQFF; CDR3nt: TGCGCCAGCGCAAAGGGACTACCGGGAGGGCACAATGAGCAGTTCTTC
j_gene: TRBJ1-5; v_gene: TRBV5-6; d_gene: -; abundance: -; CDR3aa: CASQGNNQPQHF; CDR3nt: TGTGCCAGCCAGGGGAACAATCAGCCCCAGCATTTT
j_gene: TRBJ2-1; v_gene: TRBV5-4; d_gene: TRBD2; abundance: -; CDR3aa: CASSLEWGGYNEQFF; CDR3nt: TGTGCCAGCAGCCTCGAGTGGGGGGGATACAATGAGCAGTTCTTC
j_gene: TRBJ1-5; v_gene: TRBV10-3; d_gene: -; abundance: once; CDR3aa: CAISDVGGHQPQHF; CDR3nt: TGTGCCATCAGTGACGTTGGGGGACACCAGCCCCAGCATTTT
j_gene: TRBJ1-4; v_gene: TRBV19; d_gene: -; abundance: -; CDR3aa: CASMPPGRGIEKLFF; CDR3nt: TGTGCCAGCATGCCCCCAGGCAGGGGTATTGAAAAACTGTTTTTT
j_gene: TRBJ2-7; v_gene: TRBV13; d_gene: -; abundance: once; CDR3aa: CASSSRTAKSSYEQYF; CDR3nt: TGTGCCAGCAGCTCCAGGACAGCAAAGAGCTCCTACGAGCAGTACTTC
j_gene: TRBJ2-1; v_gene: TRBV13; d_gene: TRBD2; abundance: -; CDR3aa: CASSPGLAVYNEQFF; CDR3nt: TGTGCCAGCAGTCCGGGACTAGCGGTCTACAATGAGCAGTTCTTC
j_gene: TRBJ2-1; v_gene: TRBV9; d_gene: TRBD2; abundance: -; CDR3aa: CASSVAFSGGYNEQFF; CDR3nt: TGTGCCAGCAGCGTAGCTTTCAGCGGGGGGTACAATGAGCAGTTCTTC
j_gene: TRBJ1-2; v_gene: TRBV5-8; d_gene: -; abundance: -; CDR3aa: CASSWRGRINYGYTF; CDR3nt: TGTGCCAGCAGCTGGCGGGGCAGGATCAACTATGGCTACACCTTC
j_gene: TRBJ2-5; v_gene: TRBV27; d_gene: -; abundance: -; CDR3aa: CASSSRGPETQYF; CDR3nt: TGTGCCAGCAGTTCGCGGGGACCAGAGACCCAGTACTTC
j_gene: TRBJ2-5; v_gene: TRBV4-2; d_gene: TRBD2; abundance: once; CDR3aa: CASSQSLSGSSQETQYF; CDR3nt: TGTGCCAGCAGCCAATCCCTAAGCGGGAGTTCCCAAGAGACCCAGTACTTC
j_gene: TRBJ2-1; v_gene: TRBV2; d_gene: -; abundance: -; CDR3aa: CASWTHNEQFF; CDR3nt: TGTGCCAGCTGGACTCACAATGAGCAGTTCTTC
j_gene: TRBJ2-2; v_gene: TRBV7-9; d_gene: TRBD2; abundance: -; CDR3aa: CASSSTSGGITGELFF; CDR3nt: TGTGCCAGCAGCTCAACTAGCGGGGGAATCACCGGGGAGCTGTTTTTT